The clone carrying this TCR beta chain occurred many times. The antigen is undetermined. The CDR3 has 15 residues. V gave up 6 bases and J gave up 2 bases, with 14 bases separating them. CDR1 is MNHNS and CDR2 is SASEGT in the germline V gene. In making TCR beta libraries, quantitative 5'-RACE with molecular barcodes was used. A single record per CDR3 protein comes from TCRdb applying MiXCR to the 5' RACE reads. The table records around 130,000 distinct CDR3 sequences, approximately 9.9% of them present only once. The source of the sample is a study of CD8 T cells in ankylosing spondylitis. The study, taken as a whole, reports: Several highly homologous variants made up a TCR beta motif, and this motif appeared characteristic of ankylosing spondylitis blood. CD8+ cells made up the disease-linked clones, which were relatively rare in peripheral blood.

The clonotype comes from a male donor with ankylosing spondylitis or in good health (not recorded which). The rearrangement links TRBV6-1 to TRBJ1-3, with TRBD1 as a possible D gene (6 bases). The sequencing sample was made of blood, either unsorted or a sorted T cell fraction (not recorded which). CDR3 bases: TGTGCCAGCAGACGTGACAGGTCTCCTGGAAACACCATATATTTT. Translation gives CASRRDRSPGNTIYF.